A selection of T cell receptor beta chains follows, all from one sample in a study of T-cell memory formation after mild COVID-19. Each CDR3 protein gets one entry after TCRdb re-called the 5' RACE reads with MiXCR. The sample records 390,000 or so distinct CDR3 sequences, about 17% being singletons. The sample taken for sequencing was PBMCs or a T cell subset sorted from them (not recorded which). These TCRs come from a man aged 18 to 35 who had mild COVID-19 (a few samples of this study predate the infection). Cell type and time point are not known. CDR3s include the opening cysteine and the closing phenylalanine or tryptophan. Each record gives: D gene, J gene, clone size, V gene, CDR3 protein, CDR3 DNA. A D gene is named only where the DNA matches it firmly. The size of a clone is reported for some rows only, either as once, few or many, or as a class for expanded clones.

D: -
J: TRBJ1-1
size: once
V: TRBV5-6
CDR3: CASSRGVMNTEAFF
DNA: TGTGCCAGCAGCCGGGGGGTAATGAACACTGAAGCTTTCTTT

D: -
J: TRBJ1-1
size: -
V: TRBV12-3/TRBV12-4
CDR3: CASSSSSGGGNTEAFF
DNA: -

D: TRBD2
J: TRBJ2-1
size: few
V: TRBV6-5
CDR3: CASSYLGLAGYNEQFF
DNA: TGTGCCAGCAGTTACCTAGGACTAGCGGGCTACAATGAGCAGTTCTTC

D: TRBD1
J: TRBJ2-1
size: few
V: TRBV7-8
CDR3: CASSPRGQLGTGSYNEQFF
DNA: TGTGCCAGCAGCCCAAGGGGGCAATTAGGGACAGGGTCCTACAATGAGCAGTTCTTC

D: -
J: TRBJ1-6
size: -
V: TRBV28
CDR3: CASSFGHSYNSPLHF
DNA: TGTGCCAGCAGTTTCGGCCACTCCTATAATTCACCCCTCCACTTT

D: -
J: TRBJ1-1
size: -
V: TRBV6-6
CDR3: CATGVGTEAFF
DNA: TGTGCCACCGGGGTAGGCACTGAAGCTTTCTTT

D: -
J: TRBJ2-7
size: -
V: TRBV7-8
CDR3: CASSLGTLPEQYF
DNA: TGTGCCAGCAGCTTAGGTACACTCCCCGAGCAGTACTTC

D: -
J: TRBJ2-6
size: -
V: TRBV9
CDR3: CASSAPGSAGANVLTF
DNA: TGTGCCAGCAGCGCCCCAGGCTCCGCTGGGGCCAACGTCCTGACTTTC

D: -
J: TRBJ2-1
size: few
V: TRBV7-8
CDR3: CASSFLGSGGNNEQFF
DNA: TGTGCCAGCAGCTTCCTGGGGTCCGGCGGGAATAATGAGCAGTTCTTC

D: -
J: TRBJ2-2
size: -
V: TRBV5-1
CDR3: CASSYDSANTGELFF
DNA: TGCGCCAGCAGCTACGACAGCGCGAACACCGGGGAGCTGTTTTTT

D: -
J: TRBJ2-2
size: few
V: TRBV9
CDR3: CASSVQGLSSGELFF
DNA: TGTGCCAGCAGCGTCCAGGGGTTATCGTCCGGGGAGCTGTTTTTT

D: -
J: TRBJ2-2
size: few
V: TRBV4-3
CDR3: CASSQVNWASSAGELFF
DNA: TGCGCCAGCAGCCAAGTAAATTGGGCTAGCTCGGCCGGGGAGCTGTTTTTT

D: -
J: TRBJ1-2
size: -
V: TRBV12-3/TRBV12-4
CDR3: CASSLSARGYGYTF
DNA: TGTGCCAGCAGTTTATCCGCCAGGGGTTACGGCTACACCTTC

D: TRBD1
J: TRBJ2-2
size: few
V: TRBV29-1
CDR3: CSVETKTGHTGELFF
DNA: TGCAGCGTTGAAACCAAGACAGGGCACACCGGGGAGCTGTTTTTT

D: TRBD1
J: TRBJ2-3
size: -
V: TRBV6-1
CDR3: CASRDRTSTDTQYF
DNA: TGTGCCAGCAGGGACAGGACAAGCACAGATACGCAGTATTTT

D: -
J: TRBJ1-1
size: few
V: TRBV5-1
CDR3: CASSGSVSGNTEAFF
DNA: TGCGCCAGCAGCGGCAGCGTGTCGGGGAACACTGAAGCTTTCTTT

D: -
J: TRBJ2-5
size: few
V: TRBV6-1
CDR3: CAAQRTLQETQYF
DNA: TGTGCCGCACAAAGGACCCTACAAGAGACCCAGTACTTC

D: TRBD1
J: TRBJ2-3
size: few
V: TRBV4-1
CDR3: CASSQQGARTDTQYF
DNA: TGCGCCAGCAGCCAACAGGGGGCAAGAACAGATACGCAGTATTTT

D: -
J: TRBJ2-3
size: -
V: TRBV5-1
CDR3: CASSLSRGEDTQYF
DNA: TGCGCCAGCAGCTTATCGAGGGGGGAAGATACGCAGTATTTT

D: TRBD1
J: TRBJ2-7
size: -
V: TRBV7-9
CDR3: CASSYGQGWYEQYF
DNA: TGTGCCAGCAGCTACGGACAGGGGTGGTACGAGCAGTACTTC

D: TRBD1
J: TRBJ2-2
size: few
V: TRBV11-3
CDR3: CASSFDRAPGELFF
DNA: TGTGCCAGCAGCTTTGACAGGGCCCCCGGGGAGCTGTTTTTT

D: -
J: TRBJ2-3
size: -
V: TRBV11-2
CDR3: CASSLGAGVITDTQYF
DNA: TGTGCCAGCAGCCTGGGGGCAGGGGTTATAACAGATACGCAGTATTTT

D: -
J: TRBJ1-1
size: -
V: TRBV9
CDR3: CASSVWAGPNTEAFF
DNA: TGTGCCAGCAGCGTCTGGGCAGGGCCGAACACTGAAGCTTTCTTT

D: -
J: TRBJ1-5
size: few
V: TRBV6-2/TRBV6-3
CDR3: CASRHTGNNQPQHF
DNA: TGTGCCAGCAGGCACACAGGGAACAATCAGCCCCAGCATTTT

D: -
J: TRBJ1-1
size: few
V: TRBV12-3/TRBV12-4
CDR3: CASSLEVTHTEAFF
DNA: TGTGCCAGCAGTTTAGAGGTAACGCACACTGAAGCTTTCTTT

D: -
J: TRBJ1-5
size: -
V: TRBV29-1
CDR3: CSVATGLNQPQHF
DNA: TGCAGCGTGGCAACAGGGTTAAATCAGCCCCAGCATTTT

D: -
J: TRBJ2-1
size: few
V: TRBV24-1
CDR3: CATSDARFEQFF
DNA: TGTGCCACCAGTGATGCCCGGTTTGAGCAGTTCTTC

D: -
J: TRBJ2-2
size: many
V: TRBV19
CDR3: CASSPGPTTGELFF
DNA: TGTGCCAGTAGTCCGGGACCCACCACCGGGGAGCTGTTTTTT

D: -
J: TRBJ2-5
size: many
V: TRBV20-1
CDR3: CSARASGYETQYF
DNA: TGCAGTGCTAGAGCCTCAGGGTACGAGACCCAGTACTTC

D: TRBD1
J: TRBJ1-2
size: few
V: TRBV20-1
CDR3: CSAVNGTVQGYTF
DNA: TGCAGTGCCGTAAATGGGACAGTGCAAGGCTACACCTTC

D: -
J: TRBJ1-2
size: few
V: TRBV4-3
CDR3: CASSQEWKQVLYGYTF
DNA: TGCGCCAGCAGCCAAGAGTGGAAGCAGGTCCTATATGGCTACACCTTC

D: -
J: TRBJ1-1
size: few
V: TRBV6-5
CDR3: CASSYSNPRVVGKAFF
DNA: TGTGCCAGCAGTTACTCGAACCCCAGGGTCGTGGGGAAGGCTTTCTTT

D: TRBD2
J: TRBJ2-7
size: -
V: TRBV20-1
CDR3: CSTLAGATYEQYF
DNA: TGCAGTACCTTAGCGGGTGCAACCTACGAGCAGTACTTC

D: TRBD1
J: TRBJ1-2
size: -
V: TRBV7-9
CDR3: CASSYPGTGLIGYTF
DNA: TGTGCCAGCAGCTACCCAGGGACAGGGCTGATTGGCTACACCTTC

D: -
J: TRBJ1-1
size: -
V: TRBV11-1
CDR3: CASSPGGVATEAFF
DNA: TGTGCCAGCAGCCCAGGCGGGGTGGCCACTGAAGCTTTCTTT

D: -
J: TRBJ1-5
size: -
V: TRBV19
CDR3: CASSMVRGEQPQHF
DNA: TGTGCCAGTAGTATGGTGAGGGGGGAACAGCCCCAGCATTTT

D: TRBD1
J: TRBJ1-4
size: few
V: TRBV6-6
CDR3: CASSYRDRPNEKLFF
DNA: TGTGCCAGCAGTTACAGGGACAGACCTAATGAAAAACTGTTTTTT

D: -
J: TRBJ2-5
size: -
V: TRBV5-1
CDR3: CASSWRFQETQYF
DNA: TGCGCCAGCAGCTGGCGGTTCCAAGAGACCCAGTACTTC

D: TRBD1
J: TRBJ2-5
size: many
V: TRBV20-1
CDR3: CSARDLAQGEETQYF
DNA: TGCAGTGCTAGAGATCTTGCACAGGGGGAAGAGACCCAGTACTTC

D: -
J: TRBJ1-1
size: few
V: TRBV2
CDR3: CASSVVREAFF
DNA: TGTGCCAGCAGTGTCGTCAGAGAAGCTTTCTTT

D: -
J: TRBJ2-3
size: many
V: TRBV7-2
CDR3: CASSLMTDTQYF
DNA: TGTGCCAGCAGCTTAATGACAGATACGCAGTATTTT

D: -
J: TRBJ1-2
size: -
V: TRBV7-2
CDR3: CASSLARAVANYGYTF
DNA: TGTGCCAGCAGCTTAGCGAGGGCAGTGGCTAACTATGGCTACACCTTC

D: -
J: TRBJ1-2
size: -
V: TRBV6-5
CDR3: CASSYRNLWSGYTF
DNA: TGTGCCAGCAGTTACAGGAACTTGTGGAGTGGCTACACCTTC

D: -
J: TRBJ2-7
size: -
V: TRBV2
CDR3: CASSLPSGEQYF
DNA: TGTGCCAGCAGCCTACCGTCGGGCGAGCAGTACTTC

D: TRBD1
J: TRBJ2-3
size: few
V: TRBV5-8
CDR3: CASSYRQGASTDTQYF
DNA: TGTGCCAGCAGCTACCGACAGGGGGCCTCGACAGATACGCAGTATTTT

D: -
J: TRBJ2-7
size: few
V: TRBV9
CDR3: CASSPGIGRLGEQYF
DNA: TGTGCCAGCAGCCCCGGGATAGGGCGGTTGGGGGAGCAGTACTTC

D: -
J: TRBJ2-1
size: many
V: TRBV29-1
CDR3: CSGSTKYNEQFF
DNA: TGCAGCGGGTCGACTAAATACAATGAGCAGTTCTTC

D: -
J: TRBJ1-1
size: -
V: TRBV7-2
CDR3: CASSHAPSMNTEAFF
DNA: TGTGCCAGCAGCCACGCCCCGTCGATGAACACTGAAGCTTTCTTT

D: -
J: TRBJ1-1
size: few
V: TRBV27
CDR3: CASSPQGWQGEAFF
DNA: TGTGCCAGCAGTCCCCAGGGGTGGCAGGGAGAAGCTTTCTTT

D: -
J: TRBJ1-2
size: few
V: TRBV27
CDR3: CASSGTTTGTAAYGYTF
DNA: TGTGCCAGCAGTGGAACCACAACTGGGACGGCCGCTTATGGCTACACCTTC

D: -
J: TRBJ1-2
size: few
V: TRBV29-1
CDR3: CSVGTGTF
DNA: -

D: -
J: TRBJ1-1
size: few
V: TRBV9
CDR3: CASSAREDTEAFF
DNA: TGTGCCAGCAGCGCGCGGGAGGACACTGAAGCTTTCTTT

D: TRBD2
J: TRBJ2-5
size: -
V: TRBV18
CDR3: CASSPSEGLAGTETQYF
DNA: TGTGCCAGCTCACCCTCGGAGGGACTAGCGGGAACGGAGACCCAGTACTTC

D: TRBD2
J: TRBJ2-3
size: few
V: TRBV20-1
CDR3: CSIAGGQSDTQYF
DNA: TGCAGCATAGCGGGGGGGCAGTCAGATACGCAGTATTTT

D: -
J: TRBJ2-5
size: many
V: TRBV29-1
CDR3: CPEGETQYF
DNA: TGCCCCGAGGGCGAGACCCAGTACTTC

D: -
J: TRBJ2-3
size: many
V: TRBV5-1
CDR3: CASSFAGLTDTQYF
DNA: TGCGCCAGCAGCTTTGCGGGGCTCACAGATACGCAGTATTTT

D: -
J: TRBJ2-5
size: -
V: TRBV6-1
CDR3: CASSEAALANTYGKTQYF
DNA: TGTGCCAGCAGTGAAGCGGCCTTAGCAAACACATATGGAAAGACCCAGTACTTC

D: TRBD1
J: TRBJ1-2
size: few
V: TRBV5-1
CDR3: CASGSGTGNYGYTF
DNA: TGCGCCAGCGGGTCCGGGACAGGGAACTATGGCTACACCTTC

D: -
J: TRBJ2-4
size: -
V: TRBV4-1
CDR3: CASSGPRLRLSKNIQYF
DNA: TGCGCCAGCAGCGGGCCCCGTCTGAGGTTGAGCAAAAACATTCAGTACTTC

D: -
J: TRBJ2-3
size: -
V: TRBV7-8
CDR3: CASSFTSVRADTQYF
DNA: TGTGCCAGCAGCTTTACTAGTGTTCGGGCAGATACGCAGTATTTT